This T cell receptor (beta chain) was found in a study of T cell changes during pregnancy in multiple sclerosis. TCRdb's copy holds only in-frame clones and misses some; the assay was immunoSEQ multiplex PCR. Of just under 70,000 clones listed, under 95% are singletons. Germline trimming cut 5 bases from V and 6 bases from J; bases unmatched to any gene: 10. The CDR3 spans 15 residues. Germline assignment: CDR1 LNHDA and CDR2 SQIVND (reference sequence). The source material was peripheral blood, sampled in the second trimester of pregnancy. This chain connects TRBV19 to TRBJ1-2; 9 positions match TRBD1. This clonotype was sampled from a female donor with multiple sclerosis, enrolled in a pregnancy study. The CDR3 sequence is CASSAQQGAADGYTF. CDR3 nucleotide sequence: TGTGCCAGTAGTGCACAACAGGGGGCGGCTGATGGCTACACCTTC.